These 8 T cell receptor beta chains came from one sample sequenced in a study of monozygotic twins with inflammatory bowel disease. TCRdb re-analyzed the 5' RACE reads; it lists each CDR3 protein once, without DNA. The repertoire shows about 210,000 distinct CDR3 sequences; the top ten hold roughly 1.5%. Sequences were obtained from blood. These receptors were obtained from a human donor with ulcerative colitis or Crohn's disease, or a healthy co-twin of an affected twin (not recorded which).

This rearrangement joins TRBV5-1 to TRBJ2-7; as DNA is missing, the TRBD1 call by TCRdb cannot be tested. CDR1 and CDR2 (germline): SGHRS, YFSETQ. The CDR3 contains 16 residues. The CDR3 reads CASSLDQGSPSYEQYF. Combining the CDR3 with reference TRBV5-1 and TRBJ2-7 gives the whole variable domain KAGVTQTPRYLIKTRGQQVTLSCSPISGHRSVSWYQQTPGQGLQFLFEYFSETQRNKGNFPGRFSGRQFSNSRSEMNVSTLELGDSALYLCASSLDQGSPSYEQYFGPGTRLTVT.

The gene calls are TRBV4-2 and TRBJ2-2; the TCRdb call, TRBD1, lacks DNA for checking. This CDR3 region has 16 residues. Germline loops: CDR1 LGHNA, CDR2 YNFKEQ. CDR3 sequence reads: CASSQEPGTNTGELFF.

The CDR3 here is CASSFDQPQHF. V is TRBV12-3 or TRBV12-4 and J is TRBJ1-5. The CDR3 is made up of 11 amino acids.

V usage is TRBV18 and J usage is TRBJ1-4; the TCRdb D gene call, TRBD1, has no DNA to confirm it. There are 15 residues in the CDR3. Germline lookup yields CDR1 KGHSH and CDR2 LQKENI. The chain's CDR3 is CASSPLQGRNEKLFF.

J is TRBJ1-2 and V is TRBV5-6. CDR1 is SGHDT and CDR2 is YYEEEE in the germline V gene. The CDR3 totals 13 residues. The chain's CDR3 is CASSGIQGYGYTF. The whole variable domain, filled in from reference TRBV5-6 and TRBJ1-2, reads DAGVTQSPTHLIKTRGQQVTLRCSPKSGHDTVSWYQQALGQGPQFIFQYYEEEERQRGNFPDRFSGHQFPNYSSELNVNALLLGDSALYLCASSGIQGYGYTFGSGTRLTVV.

J is TRBJ1-5 and V is TRBV20-1; absent DNA, TCRdb's TRBD1 call cannot be checked. The CDR3 runs to 13 residues. Germline CDR1 reads DFQATT; CDR2 reads SNEGSKA (reference sequence). The CDR3 protein is CSARGVGGQPQHF.

CDR3 protein: CSVVGDGTDTQYF. The chain is built from TRBV29-1 and TRBJ2-3; TCRdb names TRBD1, which stays unverified in the absence of DNA. CDR1 and CDR2 from the germline V gene are SQVTM and ANQGSEA. The CDR3 contains 13 residues.

V is TRBV18 and J is TRBJ2-1. The germline V gene encodes CDR1 KGHSH and CDR2 LQKENI. The CDR3 covers 14 residues. CDR3 in amino acids: CASSPPEGGNEQFF.